What follows are 32 T cell receptor beta chains derived from one specimen sequenced in a study of OX40 agonist ivuxolimab in advanced cancers. Libraries were prepared by immunoSEQ multiplex PCR; TCRdb keeps only in-frame clonotypes and omits some of them. Found here are more than 35,000 clones, over 75% of them singletons; the top ten hold around 25%. The sample here was CD4+ or CD8+ T cells sorted from blood, taken in a trial of the OX40 agonist ivuxolimab. The receptors come from an adult with an advanced solid tumor such as melanoma, head and neck, liver or kidney cancer.

This clone appeared once. The J gene is TRBJ2-4, the V gene TRBV11-3; possible D gene TRBD1, 5 bases. Trimming pared 1 base from V and 3 bases from J, leaving 13 bases between. Germline loops: CDR1 SGHNT, CDR2 YENEEA. This CDR3 comprises 16 residues. The CDR3 DNA reads as TGTGCCAGCAGCTTAGCCTTCGACAGTAACAAAAACATTCAGTACTTC. As protein: CASSLAFDSNKNIQYF. The full variable domain, completed using reference TRBV11-3 and TRBJ2-4, is EAGVVQSPRYKIIEKKQPVAFWCNPISGHNTLYWYLQNLGQGPELLIRYENEEAVDDSQLPKDRFSAERLKGVDSTLKIQPAELGDSAVYLCASSLAFDSNKNIQYFGAGTRLSVL.

This chain joins TRBV10-3 and TRBJ1-1, with a weak D call TRBD1 (5 bases). Germline loops: CDR1 ENHRY, CDR2 SYGVKD. CDR3 size: 14 residues. Trimming cost V 0 bases and J 9 bases, with 14 bases left between them. CDR3 DNA sequence: TGTGCCATCAGTGAGTCGAAAGGGCAGGGAAAAGCTTTCTTT. Protein sequence: CAISESKGQGKAFF.

A remark on this clone: Other DNA sequences in the same sample also yield this CDR3. The gene calls are TRBV6-5 and TRBJ1-5, with 8 bases that match TRBD1. The CDR3 has 14 amino acids. The germline V gene has CDR1 MNHEY and CDR2 SVGAGI. V was pared by 6 bases and J by 0 bases, with 1 base of the junction left unmatched. As DNA, the CDR3 is TGTGCCAGCAGAGACAGGGGTAGCAATCAGCCCCAGCATTTT. It is translated as CASRDRGSNQPQHF.

The J gene is TRBJ1-6, the V gene TRBV5-4; D not certain. Per germline, CDR1 SGHNT and CDR2 YYREEE (reference sequence). The CDR3 has 16 amino acids. Trimming removed 0 bases from V and 9 bases from J, with 16 bases in between. The CDR3 bases are TGTGCCAGCAGCTTGGGAGGGTCGCAGCAGAGTTCACCCCTCCACTTT. This encodes CASSLGGSQQSSPLHF.

This clone was seen only a few times. This chain links TRBV6-1 with TRBJ1-5, with D perhaps TRBD1 (6 bases). The V gene's germline CDR1 is MNHNS and CDR2 SASEGT. The CDR3 totals 14 residues. V gave up 0 bases and J gave up 6 bases, with 9 bases separating them. CDR3 sequence reads: CASSEARGGQPQHF. The CDR3 DNA sequence: TGTGCCAGCAGTGAAGCGAGGGGGGGTCAGCCCCAGCATTTT.

This clone was picked up a small number of times. The genes are TRBV19 and TRBJ2-5; TRBD2 matches at 9 bases. The CDR3 consists of 16 residues. Germline loops: CDR1 LNHDA, CDR2 SQIVND (reference sequence). The junction had 6 bases not matched to a gene; V was cut back by 3 bases and J by 1 base. The CDR3 DNA reads as TGTGCCAGTAGTATTTTTAGCGGGGGACCCCAAGAGACCCAGTACTTC. This sequence encodes CASSIFSGGPQETQYF.

The chain combines TRBV4-1 with TRBJ1-5, with D tentatively TRBD1 (5 bases). Germline CDR1 reads MGHRA; CDR2 reads YSYEKL. Trimming stripped 1 base from V and 6 bases from J, with 19 bases between. The CDR3 has 17 residues. CDR3 region: CASSQVFGRETSQPQHF. CDR3 nucleotides: TGCGCCAGCAGCCAAGTTTTTGGCAGGGAGACGAGTCAGCCCCAGCATTTT.

CDR3 coding DNA: TGTGCCAGCAGCCTAACTAGCGGGGGGATCAATGAGCAGTTCTTC. It encodes CASSLTSGGINEQFF. This rearrangement joins TRBV11-3 to TRBJ2-1, with TRBD2 matching 12 bases. Germline CDR1 reads SGHNT; CDR2 reads YENEEA. The CDR3 loop spans 15 amino acids. With 5 bases clipped from V and 6 bases from J, the junction kept 5 bases outside the gene matches.

By frequency in the sample, this clone is medium-sized. The chain links TRBV19 to TRBJ1-1, with D possibly matching TRBD1 (6 bases). Germline CDR1 and CDR2: LNHDA and SQIVND (reference sequence). V was trimmed by 4 bases and J by 10 bases, leaving 13 bases between them. This CDR3 has 12 residues. CDR3 nucleotides: TGTGCCAGTAGTAACACAGGGTGGGGAGCTTTCTTT. The encoded protein is CASSNTGWGAFF.

The chain's CDR3 is CSASDYGYTF. CDR3 bases: TGCAGTGCTAGTGACTATGGCTACACCTTC. The V gene is TRBV20-1, the J gene TRBJ1-2; D call uncertain. Germline loops: CDR1 DFQATT, CDR2 SNEGSKA (reference sequence). This CDR3 is 10 amino acids long. Deletions cut 3 bases from V and 3 bases from J, with 2 bases between.

The CDR3, as DNA: TGTGCCAGCAGTGAAACCTGGGCAGGTCCGGTACAGTACTTC. It is translated as CASSETWAGPVQYF. The rearrangement joins TRBV6-1 to TRBJ2-7, with D unresolved. CDR1 and CDR2 (germline): MNHNS, SASEGT. The CDR3 sequence is 14 residues long. V shed 2 bases and J shed 10 bases, with 18 bases lying between them.

The genes are TRBV4-2 and TRBJ2-5; D unclear. The germline V gene has CDR1 LGHNA and CDR2 YNFKEQ. The CDR3 covers 14 residues. V was shortened by 5 bases and J by 5 bases, with 15 bases between the two germline ends. The CDR3 DNA follows: TGTGCCAGCAGCTCCGGTGCCCGGTCGGAGACCCAGTACTTC. This codes for CASSSGARSETQYF.

In nucleotides, the CDR3 is TGTGCCAGCAGTTTCCACATAGGGGGCGTCGGAAACACCATATATTTT. This gives the protein CASSFHIGGVGNTIYF. This rearrangement joins TRBV28 to TRBJ1-3; 7 bases are a match to TRBD1. There are 16 residues in the CDR3. The V and J ends lost 3 bases and 4 bases, in that order; junction bases with no gene match: 9. Germline V gene sequence: CDR1 MDHEN, CDR2 SYDVKM.

The sample holds a few counts of this clone. The chain is built from TRBV5-4 and TRBJ1-2; D might be TRBD1 (5 bases). Trimming left V 6 bases short and J 6 bases short, with 15 bases between. Germline assignment: CDR1 SGHNT and CDR2 YYREEE (reference sequence). This CDR3 is built from 13 residues. The DNA for the CDR3 is TGTGCCAGCACCCCCGACGGGGGGAATGGCTACACCTTC. It translates to CASTPDGGNGYTF.

The CDR3 nucleotides are TGTGCCAGCAGCTTAGAATCGGGGGGCTCAAACAATGAGCAGTTCTTC. This sequence encodes CASSLESGGSNNEQFF. The chain combines TRBV7-2 with TRBJ2-1; D may be TRBD2 (7 bases). The CDR3 has 16 residues. The V end was cut by 1 base, the J end by 5 bases, with 15 bases between. From germline, CDR1 is SGHTA and CDR2 FQGNSA.

J is TRBJ1-2 and V is TRBV2; 9 nucleotides match TRBD1. The ends lost 8 bases at V and 6 bases at J; junction bases unmatched: 10. Germline V gene data show CDR1 as SNHLY and CDR2 as FYNNEI. This CDR3 comprises 14 residues. CDR3 DNA sequence: TGTGCCAGCGCGCTTGGGTGGACAGGGGATGGCTACACCTTC. It encodes CASALGWTGDGYTF.

The genes are TRBV7-9 and TRBJ2-1; TRBD1 matches at 7 bases. V lost 7 bases, J lost 2 bases, and 8 bases stayed unmatched. The germline gives CDR1 SEHNR, CDR2 FQNEAQ (reference sequence). CDR3 length: 15 residues. The CDR3 DNA reads as TGTGCCAGCACCCCTCGGGACAGCCCCTACAATGAGCAGTTCTTC. Translation gives CASTPRDSPYNEQFF.

In DNA form, the CDR3 reads TGTGCCAGCAGTTTTGGGGAGGCGGCCACTGAAGCTTTCTTT. Its protein product is CASSFGEAATEAFF. This chain links TRBV6-5 with TRBJ1-1; D uncertain. Germline CDR1 is MNHEY and CDR2 is SVGAGI. Trimming pared 4 bases from V and 4 bases from J, leaving 13 bases between. The length of the CDR3 is 14 residues.

This chain joins TRBV30 and TRBJ2-4; TRBD2 matches 9 bases. The ends lost 1 base at V and 4 bases at J; junction bases unmatched: 5. The CDR3 loop spans 15 amino acids. Germline V lookup: CDR1 GTSNPN, CDR2 SVGIG (reference sequence). The CDR3 coding sequence is TGTGCCTGGAGTGAGACTAGCGGACGAAAAAACATTCAGTACTTC. It translates to CAWSETSGRKNIQYF.

This clone was observed a few times. The genes are TRBV6-1 and TRBJ2-1; TRBD1 or TRBD2 may be the D gene (5 bases each). This CDR3 is 13 amino acids long. The V end was cut by 6 bases, the J end by 1 base, with 7 bases between. From germline, CDR1 is MNHNS and CDR2 SASEGT. The CDR3 DNA sequence: TGTGCCAGCAGCAGGGAGTCCTACAATGAGCAGTTCTTC. As protein: CASSRESYNEQFF.

The J gene is TRBJ2-2, the V gene TRBV7-2; D is ambiguous. The V and J ends lost 5 bases and 4 bases respectively, with 2 bases between them. In germline, CDR1 is SGHTA, CDR2 FQGNSA. The CDR3 runs 11 residues. The DNA for the CDR3 is TGTGCCAGCAGCATCACCGGGGAGCTGTTTTTT. This codes for CASSITGELFF.

CDR3 sequence reads: CASSLGTVYGYTF. For the CDR3, the DNA is TGTGCCAGCAGCCTGGGGACAGTCTATGGCTACACCTTC. V and J are TRBV7-9 and TRBJ1-2; 7 nucleotides line up with TRBD1. This CDR3 contains 13 residues. Germline V gene sequence: CDR1 SEHNR, CDR2 FQNEAQ (reference sequence). V shed 5 bases, J shed 4 bases, and the junction held 4 bases outside the gene matches.

The J gene is TRBJ1-3, the V gene TRBV11-3; possibly TRBD1 for D (5 bases). The V end lost 0 bases, the J end lost 4 bases, and 10 bases lay between the germline ends. CDR3 size: 15 residues. The germline CDR1 and CDR2 sequences are SGHNT and YENEEA. CDR3 amino acids: CASSLDWGEGNTIYF. CDR3 bases: TGTGCCAGCAGCTTAGATTGGGGGGAGGGAAACACCATATATTTT. The full variable domain, rest sourced from reference TRBV11-3 and TRBJ1-3, is EAGVVQSPRYKIIEKKQPVAFWCNPISGHNTLYWYLQNLGQGPELLIRYENEEAVDDSQLPKDRFSAERLKGVDSTLKIQPAELGDSAVYLCASSLDWGEGNTIYFGEGSWLTVV.

The V call is TRBV10-1, the J call TRBJ2-1, with 8 bases identical to TRBD2. The CDR3 contains 14 residues. With V trimmed by 3 bases and J by 7 bases, 5 bases remained unmatched. The germline V gene has CDR1 WNHNN and CDR2 SYGVQD (reference sequence). The CDR3 is CASSDGGGLNEQFF. CDR3 bases: TGCGCCAGCAGTGATGGCGGGGGGTTGAATGAGCAGTTCTTC.

The gene calls are TRBV2 and TRBJ2-4; 8 nucleotides align to TRBD1. This CDR3 comprises 14 residues. The junction had 3 bases not matched to a gene; V was cut back by 1 base and J by 7 bases. The V gene's germline CDR1 is SNHLY and CDR2 FYNNEI. The CDR3 reads CASSEVQGANIQYF. CDR3 sequence (DNA): TGTGCCAGCAGTGAAGTCCAGGGGGCGAACATTCAGTACTTC.

V is TRBV11-2 and J is TRBJ2-2; no clear D gene. CDR3 length: 14 residues. The germline V and J ends were trimmed by 1 base and 5 bases, with 8 bases remaining between them. CDR1 and CDR2 from the germline V gene are SGHAT and FQNNGV. CDR3 bases: TGTGCCAGCAGCTTAGTTTGGGGAACCGGGGAGCTGTTTTTT. Residues: CASSLVWGTGELFF.

This clone has a single count. The rearrangement links TRBV7-8 to TRBJ1-5; the match to TRBD1 covers 8 bases. The V gene end was trimmed by 4 bases and the J gene end by 4 bases; junction bases not matched to a gene: 12. The germline V gene has CDR1 SGHVS and CDR2 FQNEAQ. This CDR3 spans 17 amino acids. CDR3 region: CASSSQQRQGRNQPQHF. DNA of the CDR3: TGTGCCAGCAGCTCGCAACAAAGACAGGGGAGAAATCAGCCCCAGCATTTT. The full variable domain, rest sourced from reference TRBV7-8 and TRBJ1-5, is GAGVSQSPRYKVAKRGQDVALRCDPISGHVSLFWYQQALGQGPEFLTYFQNEAQLDKSGLPSDRFFAERPEGSVSTLKIQRTQQEDSAVYLCASSSQQRQGRNQPQHFGDGTRLSIL.

The J gene is TRBJ1-3, the V gene TRBV2, with a tentative D call TRBD1 (6 bases). Germline values: CDR1 SNHLY, CDR2 FYNNEI. Trimming removed 9 bases from V and 4 bases from J, with 13 bases in between. This CDR3 has 13 residues. The DNA for the CDR3 is TGTGCCAGTTCCACAGGGCTAGGAAACACCATATATTTT. As protein: CASSTGLGNTIYF.

CDR3 region: CASSLKPGHLGEQYF. CDR3 sequence (DNA): TGTGCCAGCAGCCTCAAACCCGGACATCTAGGGGAGCAGTACTTC. The gene calls are TRBV27 and TRBJ2-7; perhaps TRBD1 as D (5 bases). The CDR3 spans 15 residues. Germline CDR1 MNHEY, CDR2 SMNVEV (reference sequence). Trimming shortened V by 6 bases and J by 7 bases, and 22 bases separated the two germline ends.

The rearrangement joins TRBV15 to TRBJ2-1; the match to TRBD2 covers 10 bases. The length of the CDR3 is 16 residues. The junction had 7 bases not matched to a gene; V was cut back by 1 base and J by 7 bases. Germline CDR1 is LNHNV and CDR2 is YYDKDF (reference sequence). Here the CDR3 reads CATSRGTSGVTNEQFF. In DNA, the CDR3 is TGTGCCACCAGCAGAGGTACTAGCGGGGTAACGAATGAGCAGTTCTTC.

The chain is built from TRBV6-5 and TRBJ1-2; 8 bases align to TRBD1. Germline CDR1 and CDR2: MNHEY and SVGAGI. The CDR3 is 12 amino acids. With V trimmed by 5 bases and J by 8 bases, 4 bases remained unmatched. Here the CDR3 DNA reads TGTGCCAGCAGTCCCAGGGGGCGCGGCTACACCTTC. Translation gives CASSPRGRGYTF.

The CDR3 reads CASSVAGGSYNSPLHF. The CDR3 bases are TGTGCCAGCAGTGTGGCAGGGGGCTCCTATAATTCACCCCTCCACTTT. The chain has TRBV2 and TRBJ1-6; 7 bases map to TRBD1. V shed 4 bases, J shed 0 bases, and the junction held 3 bases outside the gene matches. Germline assignment: CDR1 SNHLY and CDR2 FYNNEI. The CDR3 covers 16 residues.